This TCR beta chain was identified in a study of PD-1 blockade in classical Hodgkin lymphoma. Study background: A 3 mg/kg intravenous dose of nivolumab was received by patients every 2 weeks.

Germline V CDR1 and CDR2: MNHEY, SMNVEV (reference sequence). The CDR3 extends over 15 amino acids. Deletions cut 3 bases from V and 4 bases from J, with 15 bases between. A remark on this clone: Antigen: not known.

Some clones are missing from TCRdb's copy, which holds only in-frame ones; the method was immunoSEQ multiplex PCR. Of nearly 20,000 clones in the sample, 70% to 90% were seen once. Study observations and caveats: Diversity similar to that of newly diagnosed patients was seen at baseline in complete responders. By C4D1, diversity of CD4+ TCRs had risen significantly, whereas that of CD8+ TCRs had not. The study reported lower baseline TCR diversity in newly diagnosed patients than in healthy donors.

Time point given: cycle 4 day 1 (C4D1), after 6 weeks of nivolumab. Relapse after autologous stem cell transplantation occurred in every patient, and brentuximab vedotin exposure varied. Magnetic negative selection was used to purify CD4+ T cells from thawed PBMCs. This chain joins TRBV27 and TRBJ2-5; D gene ambiguous. This receptor was obtained from a human donor with classical Hodgkin lymphoma. The sequencing here drew on CD4+ T cells from blood, taken before the fourth cycle of nivolumab. This CDR3 is CASSLNSQRLETQYF. DNA for the CDR3: TGTGCCAGCAGTTTGAACAGCCAAAGATTAGAGACCCAGTACTTC.